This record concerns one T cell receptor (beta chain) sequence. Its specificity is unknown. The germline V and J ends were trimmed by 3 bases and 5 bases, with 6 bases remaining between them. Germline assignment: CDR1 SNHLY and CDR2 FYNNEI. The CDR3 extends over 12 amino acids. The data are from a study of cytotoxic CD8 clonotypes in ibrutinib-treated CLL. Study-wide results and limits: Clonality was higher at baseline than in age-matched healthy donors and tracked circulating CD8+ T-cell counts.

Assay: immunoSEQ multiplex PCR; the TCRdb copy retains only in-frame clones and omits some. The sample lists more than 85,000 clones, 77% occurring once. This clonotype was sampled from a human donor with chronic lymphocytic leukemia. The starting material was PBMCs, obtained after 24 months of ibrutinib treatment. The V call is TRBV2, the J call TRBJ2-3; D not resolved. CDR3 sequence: CASSELEDTQYF. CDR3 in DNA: TGTGCCAGCAGTGAGCTAGAAGATACGCAGTATTTT.